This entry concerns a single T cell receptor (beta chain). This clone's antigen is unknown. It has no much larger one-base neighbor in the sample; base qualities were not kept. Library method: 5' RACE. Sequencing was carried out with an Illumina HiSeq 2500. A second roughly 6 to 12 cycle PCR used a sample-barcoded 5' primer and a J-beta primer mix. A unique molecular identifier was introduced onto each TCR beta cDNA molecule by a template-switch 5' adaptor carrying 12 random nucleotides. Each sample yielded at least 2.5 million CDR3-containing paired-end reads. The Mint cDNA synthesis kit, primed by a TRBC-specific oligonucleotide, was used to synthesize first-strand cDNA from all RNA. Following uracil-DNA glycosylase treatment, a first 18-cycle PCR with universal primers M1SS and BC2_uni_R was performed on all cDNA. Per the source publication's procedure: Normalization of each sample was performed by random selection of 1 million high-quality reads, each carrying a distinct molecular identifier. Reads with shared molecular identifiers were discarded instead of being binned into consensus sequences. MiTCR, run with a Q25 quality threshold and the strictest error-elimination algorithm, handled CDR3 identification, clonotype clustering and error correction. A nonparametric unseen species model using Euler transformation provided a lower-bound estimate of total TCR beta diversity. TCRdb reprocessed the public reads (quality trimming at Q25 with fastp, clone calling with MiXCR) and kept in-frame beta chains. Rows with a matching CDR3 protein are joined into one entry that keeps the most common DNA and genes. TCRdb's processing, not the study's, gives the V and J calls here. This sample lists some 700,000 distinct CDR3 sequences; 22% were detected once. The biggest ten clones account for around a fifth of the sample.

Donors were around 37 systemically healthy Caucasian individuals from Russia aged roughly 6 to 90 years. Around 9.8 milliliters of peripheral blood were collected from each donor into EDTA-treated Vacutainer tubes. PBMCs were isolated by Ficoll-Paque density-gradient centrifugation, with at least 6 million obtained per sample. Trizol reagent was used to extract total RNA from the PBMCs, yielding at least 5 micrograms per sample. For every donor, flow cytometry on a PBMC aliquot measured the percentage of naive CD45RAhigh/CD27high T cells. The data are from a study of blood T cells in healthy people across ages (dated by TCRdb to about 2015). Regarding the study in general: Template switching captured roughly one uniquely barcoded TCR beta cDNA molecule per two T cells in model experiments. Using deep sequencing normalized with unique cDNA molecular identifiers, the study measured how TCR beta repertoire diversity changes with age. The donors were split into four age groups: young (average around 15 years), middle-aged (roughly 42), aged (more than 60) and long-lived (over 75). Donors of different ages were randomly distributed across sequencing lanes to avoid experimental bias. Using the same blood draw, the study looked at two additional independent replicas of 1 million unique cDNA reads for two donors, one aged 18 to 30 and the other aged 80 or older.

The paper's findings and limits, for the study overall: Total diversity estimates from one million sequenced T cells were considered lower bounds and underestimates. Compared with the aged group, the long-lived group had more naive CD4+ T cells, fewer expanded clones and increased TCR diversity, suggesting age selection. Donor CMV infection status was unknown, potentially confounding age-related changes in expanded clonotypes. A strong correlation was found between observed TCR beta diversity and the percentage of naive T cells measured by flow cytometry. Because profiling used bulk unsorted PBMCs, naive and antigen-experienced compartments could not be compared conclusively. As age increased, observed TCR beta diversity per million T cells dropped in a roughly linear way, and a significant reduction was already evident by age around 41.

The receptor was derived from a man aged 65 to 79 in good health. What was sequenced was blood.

The nucleotide sequence reads TGCGCCAGCAGCTTGGGAGGCCCTCCCGAGCAGTACTTC. Its translation is CASSLGGPPEQYF. The sequence joins TRBV5-1 to TRBJ2-1; the D gene is not confidently resolved. The J call may be in error: the DNA end matches TRBJ2-7 better. Including the terminal cysteine and phenylalanine, the CDR3 comprises 13 residues. Only the CDR3 DNA stays, 39 bases, in frame from base 1. CDR1 is given as SGHRS and CDR2 as YFSETQ, both from the germline V gene.